This T cell receptor beta chain was sequenced during a study of Ad26.COV2.S vaccination and SARS-CoV-2 variants. The study's findings and limits: The analyses of TCR breadth and depth may have understated the size of total T cell responses. Vaccine and placebo recipients had similar non-spike TCR breadth. Reported findings describe substantial breadth in spike-specific CD8+ and CD4+ T cell responses following vaccination.

Regarding treatment: over 15 received Ad26.COV2.S at low or high dose, single or two shots; several received placebo; per-sample allocation not given. Each sample was drawn 63 days after the first injection (of vaccine or placebo). This CDR3 comprises 16 residues. Trimming took 0 bases from V and 2 from J; bases not matched to a gene: 4. CDR1 and CDR2 from the germline V gene are LGHDT and YNNKEL (reference sequence). This table comes from immunoSEQ multiplex PCR, and its TCRdb copy is limited to in-frame clones, with some not included. There are over 450,000 clones in the sample; 89% occur only once, and about 1.5% lies in the top ten. Notes on this clone: Its target is not known.

Sequences were derived from peripheral blood, sampled in a trial of Ad26.COV2.S vaccine versus placebo. The chain links TRBV3-1 (or the pseudogene TRBV3-2) to TRBJ1-1; 9 bases fit TRBD1. This receptor was taken from a person aged 18-60 years who received the Ad26.COV2.S COVID-19 vaccine or a placebo. CDR3 in DNA: TGTGCCAGCAGCCAAGATCACAGGGGGCGTAACACTGAAGCTTTCTTT. Residues: CASSQDHRGRNTEAFF.